Each of the 18 T cell receptor beta chains below was sequenced from the same sample in a study of cytomegalovirus exposure and HLA in healthy donors. 60 Vbeta and 13 Jbeta primers were used in PCR. This table comes from immunoSEQ multiplex PCR, and its TCRdb copy is limited to in-frame clones, with some not included. The sample includes about 200,000 clones, about 80% of them seen just once. Sequences were obtained from PBMCs. The receptors were sampled from a man between 18 and 35 years old in good health and CMV-seronegative.

This sequence joins TRBV14 and TRBJ1-4; no clear D gene. The germline V gene has CDR1 SGHDN and CDR2 FVKESK. The CDR3 contains 15 residues. The ends were cut back, 1 base at V and 4 bases at J, with 10 bases in the middle. CDR3 amino acids: CASSQGTVHNEKLFF. CDR3 bases: TGTGCCAGCAGCCAAGGAACGGTCCATAATGAAAAACTGTTTTTT. Full variable domain (missing parts from reference TRBV14 and TRBJ1-4): EAGVTQFPSHSVIEKGQTVTLRCDPISGHDNLYWYRRVMGKEIKFLLHFVKESKQDESGMPNNRFLAERTGGTYSTLKVQPAELEDSGVYFCASSQGTVHNEKLFFGSGTQLSVL.

The chain employs TRBV30 and TRBJ1-6; weak D call: TRBD1 (5 bases). Germline V gene sequence: CDR1 GTSNPN, CDR2 SVGIG (reference sequence). V was cut by 4 bases and J by 13 bases, with 17 bases left in between. CDR3 length: 13 residues. CDR3 region: CAWKGYTADPLHF. CDR3 in DNA: TGTGCCTGGAAGGGGTACACGGCCGATCCCCTCCACTTT.

V and J are TRBV6-1 and TRBJ2-7, with D possibly matching TRBD1 (5 bases). V was pared by 3 bases and J by 3 bases, with 9 bases between. In germline, CDR1 is MNHNS, CDR2 SASEGT. This CDR3 has 13 amino acids. CDR3 nucleotides: TGTGCCAGCAGTGAGGGGCGGATCTACGAGCAGTACTTC. Its protein is CASSEGRIYEQYF.

The rearrangement links TRBV6-5 to TRBJ2-2, with TRBD1 matching over 10 bases. Germline trimming cut 6 bases from V and 6 bases from J; bases unmatched to any gene: 7. The CDR3 runs to 15 residues. Germline V gives CDR1 MNHEY, CDR2 SVGAGI. CDR3 nucleotides: TGTGCCAGCAGATCCGGGACAGGGGAGTCCGGGGAGCTGTTTTTT. Translating it yields CASRSGTGESGELFF.

The chain carries TRBV11-2 and TRBJ1-1, with a tentative D call TRBD1 (5 bases). The germline V gene has CDR1 SGHAT and CDR2 FQNNGV. This CDR3 contains 15 residues. V gave up 1 base and J gave up 1 base, with 10 bases separating them. CDR3: CASSLVAGTNTEAFF. CDR3 coding DNA: TGTGCCAGCAGCTTAGTGGCGGGGACGAACACTGAAGCTTTCTTT. The full variable domain, completed using reference TRBV11-2 and TRBJ1-1, is EAGVAQSPRYKIIEKRQSVAFWCNPISGHATLYWYQQILGQGPKLLIQFQNNGVVDDSQLPKDRFSAERLKGVDSTLKIQPAKLEDSAVYLCASSLVAGTNTEAFFGQGTRLTVV.

The V call is TRBV6-6, the J call TRBJ1-1, with 7 bases lining up with TRBD1. V gave up 6 bases and J gave up 13 bases; unmatched junction bases: 14. Germline V lookup: CDR1 MNHNY, CDR2 SVGAGI (reference sequence). This CDR3 contains 13 residues. The CDR3 DNA follows: TGTGCCAGCAGCCTTCCGGGACAGAGGATGGGTTTCTTT. This encodes CASSLPGQRMGFF.

DNA of the CDR3: TGTGCCAGCGGGTTCCCGACAGGGGGCCCCGGGGAGCTGTTTTTT. It yields the protein CASGFPTGGPGELFF. V and J are TRBV6-5 and TRBJ2-2; 10 bases agree with TRBD1. V trimming: 8 bases; J trimming: 6 bases; junction bases outside the gene matches: 9. Germline CDR1 MNHEY, CDR2 SVGAGI. The CDR3 totals 15 residues.

The V gene is TRBV7-9, the J gene TRBJ2-2; D perhaps matches TRBD1 (6 bases). Trimming shortened V by 5 bases and J by 5 bases, and 15 bases separated the two germline ends. The CDR3 length is 15 residues. Germline values: CDR1 SEHNR, CDR2 FQNEAQ (reference sequence). The CDR3, as DNA: TGTGCCAGCAGCGCCTGGACAGAAAGGACCGGGGAGCTGTTTTTT. Translation gives CASSAWTERTGELFF.

In this sample, this clone turned up a few times. The V and J genes are TRBV4-2 and TRBJ2-3, with a weak D call TRBD2 (5 bases). Germline V CDR1 and CDR2: LGHNA, YNFKEQ. The CDR3 spans 15 residues. Trimming took off 0 bases at V and 2 bases at J, with 9 bases between the two ends. The CDR3 reads CASSQDYGITDTQYF. The CDR3 DNA reads TGTGCCAGCAGCCAAGATTACGGGATCACAGATACGCAGTATTTT.

V is TRBV11-2 and J is TRBJ1-4; 8 nucleotides line up with TRBD1. Germline CDR1 and CDR2: SGHAT and FQNNGV. This CDR3 has 15 amino acids. The V gene end was trimmed by 1 base and the J gene end by 9 bases; junction bases not matched to a gene: 7. CDR3 nucleotides: TGTGCCAGCAGCTTAGCGGGACAGGCCAGCAAAAAACTGTTTTTT. The encoded protein is CASSLAGQASKKLFF. The variable domain in full, completed from reference TRBV11-2 and TRBJ1-4, reads EAGVAQSPRYKIIEKRQSVAFWCNPISGHATLYWYQQILGQGPKLLIQFQNNGVVDDSQLPKDRFSAERLKGVDSTLKIQPAKLEDSAVYLCASSLAGQASKKLFFGSGTQLSVL.

The chain employs TRBV9 and TRBJ2-1; D may be TRBD2 (6 bases). V lost 0 bases and J 7 bases, leaving 17 bases between the germline ends. The CDR3 is 16 residues long. Per the germline V gene, CDR1 is SGDLS and CDR2 is YYNGEE. CDR3 region: CASSVARRGGRNEQFF. The CDR3 nucleotides read TGTGCCAGCAGCGTAGCTAGGAGGGGCGGCCGAAATGAGCAGTTCTTC.

The chain carries TRBV6-1 and TRBJ1-1; D call uncertain. Trimming stripped 7 bases from V and 4 bases from J, with 19 bases between. This CDR3 spans 15 amino acids. CDR1 MNHNS and CDR2 SASEGT come from the germline V gene. The CDR3, as DNA: TGTGCCAGCAATGCCCCCCGGACTCGAGCCACTGAAGCTTTCTTT. Residues: CASNAPRTRATEAFF.

The chain combines TRBV14 with TRBJ2-5; 8 nucleotides match TRBD1. Germline lookup yields CDR1 SGHDN and CDR2 FVKESK. The CDR3 extends over 15 amino acids. Trimming at V came to 4 bases and at J to 3 bases, leaving 7 bases not matched to a gene. This chain's CDR3 is CASSPRTGIEETQYF. CDR3 DNA: TGTGCCAGCAGCCCCCGGACAGGGATCGAAGAGACCCAGTACTTC.

The genes are TRBV7-9 and TRBJ2-5; 7 bases line up with TRBD1. Trimming took 4 bases from V and 5 from J; bases not matched to a gene: 7. Germline V gene lookup returns CDR1 SEHNR and CDR2 FQNEAQ (reference sequence). The CDR3 extends over 14 amino acids. This CDR3 reads CASSSDRAEETQYF. In DNA, the CDR3 is TGTGCCAGCAGCTCAGACAGGGCGGAGGAGACCCAGTACTTC.

This clone was seen only a few times. The chain employs TRBV2 and TRBJ2-7; TRBD1 is a possible D gene (5 bases). The CDR3 runs 12 residues. Germline V gene sequence: CDR1 SNHLY, CDR2 FYNNEI. Trimming stripped 7 bases from V and 0 bases from J, with 7 bases between. CDR3 nucleotide sequence: TGTGCCAGCACAGGGTCCTCCTACGAGCAGTACTTC. This encodes CASTGSSYEQYF.

This rearrangement joins TRBV11-3 to TRBJ1-6; D is ambiguous. V lost 2 bases, J lost 0 bases, and 8 bases lay in between. Germline CDR1 and CDR2: SGHNT and YENEEA. The CDR3 runs to 16 residues. The chain's CDR3 is CASSLTLSSYNSPLHF. DNA for the CDR3: TGTGCCAGCAGCTTAACTTTGAGCTCCTATAATTCACCCCTCCACTTT.

A single count supports this clone. V and J are TRBV30 and TRBJ2-6; no clear D. The V gene lost 2 bases and the J gene lost 1 base, with 12 bases spanning the gap. This CDR3 spans 16 amino acids. Germline lookup yields CDR1 GTSNPN and CDR2 SVGIG (reference sequence). CDR3 sequence (DNA): TGTGCCTGGAGTTACTTTGGTGGTTCTGGGGCCAACGTCCTGACTTTC. It is translated as CAWSYFGGSGANVLTF.

V usage is TRBV28 and J usage is TRBJ1-3; no clear D gene. CDR1 MDHEN and CDR2 SYDVKM come from the germline V gene. The CDR3 is made up of 13 amino acids. Between the trimmed V and J ends, which lost 3 bases and 5 bases, there was a span of 8 bases. As DNA, the CDR3 is TGTGCCAGCAGTTTGGGCACCCGAAACACCATATATTTT. This encodes CASSLGTRNTIYF.